This T cell receptor (beta chain) is from a study of T-cell reconstitution after alpha-beta-depleted transplantation in children. Germline V gives CDR1 SGHRS, CDR2 YFSETQ. This CDR3 has 14 residues. V was pared by 7 bases and J by 4 bases, with 16 bases between. This clonotype was seen at least ten times. Using unique molecular identifiers, the investigators prepared the TCRbeta library. In TCRdb, the PCR reads were re-called with MiXCR into one record per CDR3 protein. Seen here are hundreds of thousands of distinct CDR3 sequences, about 12% observed once, and the top ten hold roughly 0.84%. The sequence was collected from a girl under 10 years old with congenital amegakaryocytic thrombocytopenia, due to receive a stem cell transplant. This chain uses TRBV5-1 with TRBJ2-3; D gene uncertain. Material: PBMCs, obtained before TCRalphabeta/CD19-depleted stem cell transplant. Here the CDR3 DNA reads TGCGCCAGCTCCTTATCTCGTGGGGCAGATACGCAGTATTTT. It specifies CASSLSRGADTQYF.